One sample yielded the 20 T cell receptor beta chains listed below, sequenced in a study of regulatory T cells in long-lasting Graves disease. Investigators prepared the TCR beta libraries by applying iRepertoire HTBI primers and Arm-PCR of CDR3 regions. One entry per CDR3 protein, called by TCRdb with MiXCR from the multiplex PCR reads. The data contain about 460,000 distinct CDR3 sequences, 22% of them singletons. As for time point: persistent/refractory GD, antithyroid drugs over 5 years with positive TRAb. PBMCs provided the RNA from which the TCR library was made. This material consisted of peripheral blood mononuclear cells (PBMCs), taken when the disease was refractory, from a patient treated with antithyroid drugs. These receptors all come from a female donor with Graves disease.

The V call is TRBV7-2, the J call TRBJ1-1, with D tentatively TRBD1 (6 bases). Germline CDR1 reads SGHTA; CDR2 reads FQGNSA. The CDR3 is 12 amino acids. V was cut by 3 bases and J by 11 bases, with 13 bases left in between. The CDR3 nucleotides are TGTGCCAGCAGCTTTGAAGACAGGAGGGCTTTCTTT. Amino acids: CASSFEDRRAFF.

In DNA, the CDR3 is TGTGCCAGCAGCGTGGGACTAGCGGGTCCCGGGTTTTATGAGCAGTTCTTC. Amino acids: CASSVGLAGPGFYEQFF. This chain uses TRBV9 with TRBJ2-1, with 12 bases fitting TRBD2. The germline V gene encodes CDR1 SGDLS and CDR2 YYNGEE. This CDR3 comprises 17 residues. J gave up 8 bases and V 2 bases, and 11 bases lay outside the gene matches.

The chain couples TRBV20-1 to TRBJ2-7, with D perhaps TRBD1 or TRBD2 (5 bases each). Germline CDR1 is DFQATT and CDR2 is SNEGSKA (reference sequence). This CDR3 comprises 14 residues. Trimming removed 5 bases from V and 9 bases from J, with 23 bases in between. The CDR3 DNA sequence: TGCAGTGCTGAAACCGGGACGGAGGAGAAAGCGCAGTACTTC. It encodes CSAETGTEEKAQYF.

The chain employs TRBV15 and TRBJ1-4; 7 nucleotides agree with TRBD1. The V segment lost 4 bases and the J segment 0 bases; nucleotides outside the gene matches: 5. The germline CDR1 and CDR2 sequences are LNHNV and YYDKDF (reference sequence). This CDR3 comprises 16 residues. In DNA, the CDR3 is TGTGCCACCAGCAAGGGGACAGATTCAACTAATGAAAAACTGTTTTTT. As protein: CATSKGTDSTNEKLFF. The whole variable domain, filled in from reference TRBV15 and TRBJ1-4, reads DAMVIQNPRYQVTQFGKPVTLSCSQTLNHNVMYWYQQKSSQAPKLLFHYYDKDFNNEADTPDNFQSRRPNTSFCFLDIRSPGLGDTAMYLCATSKGTDSTNEKLFFGSGTQLSVL.

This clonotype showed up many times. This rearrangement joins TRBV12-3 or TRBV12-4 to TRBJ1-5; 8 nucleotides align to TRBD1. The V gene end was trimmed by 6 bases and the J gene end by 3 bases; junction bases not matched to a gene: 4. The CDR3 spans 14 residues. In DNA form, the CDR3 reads TGTGCCAGCAGACAGGGGGTCCTCAATCAGCCCCAGCATTTT. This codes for CASRQGVLNQPQHF.

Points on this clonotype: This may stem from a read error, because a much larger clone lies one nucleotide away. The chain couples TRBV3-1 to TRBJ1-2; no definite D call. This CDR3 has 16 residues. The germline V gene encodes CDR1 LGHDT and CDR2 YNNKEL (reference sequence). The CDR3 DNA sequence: TGTGCCAGCAGCCAAGATCCATCACAGAAGCAGAATGGCTGCACCTTC. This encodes CASSQDPSQKQNGCTF.

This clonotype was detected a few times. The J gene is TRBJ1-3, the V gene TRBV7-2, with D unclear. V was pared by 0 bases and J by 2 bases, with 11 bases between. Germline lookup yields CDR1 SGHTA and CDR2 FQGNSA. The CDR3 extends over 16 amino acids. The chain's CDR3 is CASSLAPVGAGNTIYF. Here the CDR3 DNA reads TGTGCCAGCAGCTTAGCGCCCGTCGGGGCTGGAAACACCATATATTTT.

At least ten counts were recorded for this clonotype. The CDR3 spells CASSYMEVQPQHF. CDR3 bases: TGTGCCAGCAGTTATATGGAGGTGCAGCCCCAGCATTTT. The V gene is TRBV6-2 or TRBV6-3, the J gene TRBJ1-5; D gene uncertain. The V gene lost 3 bases and the J gene lost 7 bases, with 10 bases spanning the gap. Per germline, CDR1 MNHEY and CDR2 SVGEGT. The CDR3 length is 13 residues.

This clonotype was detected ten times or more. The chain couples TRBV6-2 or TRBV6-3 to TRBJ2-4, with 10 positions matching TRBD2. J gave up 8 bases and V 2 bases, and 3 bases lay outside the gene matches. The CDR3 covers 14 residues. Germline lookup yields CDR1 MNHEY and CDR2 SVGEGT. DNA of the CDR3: TGTGCCAGCAGTTACCCGAGCGGGAGGGACATTCAGTACTTC. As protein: CASSYPSGRDIQYF.

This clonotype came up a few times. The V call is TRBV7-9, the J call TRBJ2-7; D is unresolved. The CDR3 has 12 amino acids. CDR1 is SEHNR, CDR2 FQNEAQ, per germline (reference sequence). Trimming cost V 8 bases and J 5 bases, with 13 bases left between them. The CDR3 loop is CASADTPHEQYF. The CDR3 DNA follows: TGTGCCAGCGCCGATACCCCCCACGAGCAGTACTTC. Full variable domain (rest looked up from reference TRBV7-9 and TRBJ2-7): DTGVSQNPRHKITKRGQNVTFRCDPISEHNRLYWYRQTLGQGPEFLTYFQNEAQLEKSRLLSDRFSAERPKGSFSTLEIQRTEQGDSAMYLCASADTPHEQYFGPGTRLTVT.

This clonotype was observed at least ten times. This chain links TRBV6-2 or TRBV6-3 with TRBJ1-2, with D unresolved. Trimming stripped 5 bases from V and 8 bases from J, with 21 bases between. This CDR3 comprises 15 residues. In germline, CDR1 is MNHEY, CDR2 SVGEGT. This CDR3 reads CASSGLGPQMGGYTF. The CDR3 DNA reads TGTGCCAGCAGTGGCTTGGGCCCCCAAATGGGGGGCTACACCTTC.

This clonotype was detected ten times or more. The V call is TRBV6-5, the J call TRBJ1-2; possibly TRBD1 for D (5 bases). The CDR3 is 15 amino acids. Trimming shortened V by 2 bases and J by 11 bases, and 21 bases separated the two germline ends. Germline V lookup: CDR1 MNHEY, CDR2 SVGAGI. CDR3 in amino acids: CASSYAPGDSDGYTF. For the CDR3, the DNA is TGTGCCAGCAGTTACGCCCCGGGGGACTCCGACGGATACACCTTC.

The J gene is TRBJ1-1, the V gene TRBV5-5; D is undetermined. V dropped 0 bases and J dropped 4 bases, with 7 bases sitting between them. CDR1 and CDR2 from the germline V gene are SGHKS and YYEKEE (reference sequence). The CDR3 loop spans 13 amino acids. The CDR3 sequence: CASSLDIATEAFF. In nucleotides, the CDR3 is TGTGCCAGCAGCTTGGACATAGCCACTGAAGCTTTCTTT.

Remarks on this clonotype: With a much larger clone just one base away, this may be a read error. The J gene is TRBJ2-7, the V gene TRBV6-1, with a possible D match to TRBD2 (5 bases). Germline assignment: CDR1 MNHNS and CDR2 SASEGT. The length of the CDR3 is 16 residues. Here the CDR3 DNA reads TGTGCCAGCAGTGAAGCGGAGCGGTTAATCACCTACGGGCAGTACTTC. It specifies CASSEAERLITYGQYF.

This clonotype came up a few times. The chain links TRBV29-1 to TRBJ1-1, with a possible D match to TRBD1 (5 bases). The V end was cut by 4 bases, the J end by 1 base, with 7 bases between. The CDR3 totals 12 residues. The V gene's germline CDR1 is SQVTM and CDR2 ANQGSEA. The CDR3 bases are TGCAGCGTTGCCGGACAGAACACTGAAGCTTTCTTT. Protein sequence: CSVAGQNTEAFF.

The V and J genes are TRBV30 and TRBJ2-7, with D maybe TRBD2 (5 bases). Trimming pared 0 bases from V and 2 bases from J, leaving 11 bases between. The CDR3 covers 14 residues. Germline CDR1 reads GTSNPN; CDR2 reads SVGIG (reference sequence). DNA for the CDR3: TGTGCCTGGAGTGTTCGGGGAAGTCCCTACGAGCAGTACTTC. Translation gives CAWSVRGSPYEQYF.

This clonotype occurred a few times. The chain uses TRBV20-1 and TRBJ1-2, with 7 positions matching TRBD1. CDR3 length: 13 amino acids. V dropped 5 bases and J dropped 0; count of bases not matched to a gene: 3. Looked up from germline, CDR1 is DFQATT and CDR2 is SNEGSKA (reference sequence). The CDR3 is CSAGDRTNYGYTF. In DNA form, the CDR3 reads TGCAGTGCTGGGGACAGAACTAACTATGGCTACACCTTC.

The CDR3 sequence: CASKKARHQNTEAFF. The CDR3 DNA follows: TGTGCCAGCAAGAAAGCCAGGCACCAGAACACTGAAGCTTTCTTT. The chain is built from TRBV16 and TRBJ1-1; D is uncertain. The CDR3 has 15 amino acids. V lost 7 bases to trimming and J lost 1 base, with 16 bases between them. Looked up from germline, CDR1 is KGHSY and CDR2 is FQNENV.

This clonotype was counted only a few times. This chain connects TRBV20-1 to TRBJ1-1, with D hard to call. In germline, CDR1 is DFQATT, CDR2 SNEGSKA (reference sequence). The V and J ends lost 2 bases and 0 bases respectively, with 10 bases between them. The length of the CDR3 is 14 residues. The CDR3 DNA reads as TGCAGTGCTAGACCCCGGGCAGTGAACACTGAAGCTTTCTTT. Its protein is CSARPRAVNTEAFF.

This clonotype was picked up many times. Here the CDR3 DNA reads TGTGCCAGCAGTCCCTGGACGGTCAGCTCCTATAATTCACCCCTCCACTTT. It translates to CASSPWTVSSYNSPLHF. The chain employs TRBV28 and TRBJ1-6; D not resolved. Deletions cut 5 bases from V and 0 bases from J, with 14 bases between. This CDR3 contains 17 residues. Looked up from germline, CDR1 is MDHEN and CDR2 is SYDVKM.